Below, 10 T cell receptor beta chains from the same sample are listed, as sequenced in a study of cytotoxic CD8 clonotypes in ibrutinib-treated CLL. Generated by immunoSEQ multiplex PCR, the TCRdb table keeps only in-frame clones and is missing some. The repertoire holds 330,000 or so clones, with about 64% as singletons. This sample comprised PBMCs, obtained after 36 months of ibrutinib treatment. Receptor source: a human donor with chronic lymphocytic leukemia.

The V call is TRBV4-1, the J call TRBJ2-7; 9 nucleotides line up with TRBD1. CDR1 is MGHRA, CDR2 YSYEKL, per germline. The J segment lost 3 bases and the V segment lost 5 bases, leaving 5 bases of the junction unmatched. This CDR3 region has 14 residues. Written as DNA, the CDR3 is TGCGCCAGCAGCGGGACAGGGAAAGGCTACGAGCAGTACTTC. Residues: CASSGTGKGYEQYF.

This clone was found a few times. The rearrangement links TRBV4-1 to TRBJ2-3; D remains unclear. The CDR3 is made up of 13 amino acids. The germline gives CDR1 MGHRA, CDR2 YSYEKL. The ends were cut back, 0 bases at V and 8 bases at J, with 9 bases in the middle. CDR3 loop: CASSQEYGVTQYF. For the CDR3, the DNA is TGCGCCAGCAGCCAAGAATATGGAGTTACGCAGTATTTT.

This clone was observed a handful of times. The rearrangement uses TRBV7-9 and TRBJ2-2; no definite D call. This CDR3 has 15 residues. In germline, CDR1 is SEHNR, CDR2 FQNEAQ (reference sequence). V was pared by 5 bases and J by 3 bases, with 13 bases between. The CDR3 coding sequence is TGTGCCAGCAGCACTCATACGGCATACACCGGGGAGCTGTTTTTT. Residues: CASSTHTAYTGELFF.

This clone was seen once. V usage is TRBV9 and J usage is TRBJ2-7; 9 bases line up with TRBD1. Germline CDR1 and CDR2: SGDLS and YYNGEE. After removal of 0 bases from V and 3 bases from J, the junction contained 4 bases not matched to a gene. The CDR3 has 15 amino acids. CDR3 amino acids: CASSVEGTGFYEQYF. In DNA form, the CDR3 reads TGTGCCAGCAGCGTAGAGGGGACAGGGTTCTACGAGCAGTACTTC. The full variable domain, with the rest looked up from reference TRBV9 and TRBJ2-7, is DSGVTQTPKHLITATGQRVTLRCSPRSGDLSVYWYQQSLDQGLQFLIQYYNGEERAKGNILERFSAQQFPDLHSELNLSSLELGDSALYFCASSVEGTGFYEQYFGPGTRLTVT.

The rearrangement joins TRBV19 to TRBJ1-5; no clear D. The CDR3 has 14 residues. Germline V gives CDR1 LNHDA, CDR2 SQIVND (reference sequence). V shed 6 bases and J shed 1 base, with 10 bases lying between them. The CDR3 DNA follows: TGTGCCAGTAGGCCCGGGAAGAGCAATCAGCCCCAGCATTTT. As protein: CASRPGKSNQPQHF. Drawing the rest from reference TRBV19 and TRBJ1-5, the complete variable domain is DGGITQSPKYLFRKEGQNVTLSCEQNLNHDAMYWYRQDPGQGLRLIYYSQIVNDFQKGDIAEGYSVSREKKESFPLTVTSAQKNPTAFYLCASRPGKSNQPQHFGDGTRLSIL.

V is TRBV28 and J is TRBJ1-2, with D possibly being TRBD1 (5 bases). The CDR3 runs 14 residues. Trimming shortened V by 5 bases and J by 1 base, and 11 bases separated the two germline ends. Per the germline V gene, CDR1 is MDHEN and CDR2 is SYDVKM. CDR3 nucleotide sequence: TGTGCCAGCAGTCCAGCGGGGGGTAACTATGGCTACACCTTC. Translated: CASSPAGGNYGYTF.

Points on this clone: An end of the junction differs from the germline gene, which may be a read error. This chain joins TRBV27 and TRBJ1-6; D remains ambiguous. There are 13 residues in the CDR3. Germline V lookup: CDR1 MNHEY, CDR2 SMNVEV (reference sequence). CDR3 DNA: TGTGCCAGCAGGTTATTGGCGAATTCACCCCTCCACTTT. Translating gives CASRLLANSPLHF.

This chain links TRBV7-3 with TRBJ2-1; D may be TRBD2 (5 bases). Trimming left V 1 base short and J 8 bases short, with 18 bases between. The CDR3 totals 16 residues. Germline assignment: CDR1 SGHTA and CDR2 FQGTGA. CDR3 DNA: TGTGCCAGCAGCTTAAGCTCTGGACTCTCTAACCATGAGCAGTTCTTC. Translation: CASSLSSGLSNHEQFF.

The chain is built from TRBV7-9 and TRBJ2-6; tentatively, D is TRBD1 (5 bases). There are 16 residues in the CDR3. Trimming left V 5 bases short and J 2 bases short, with 13 bases between. Germline loops: CDR1 SEHNR, CDR2 FQNEAQ (reference sequence). The CDR3: CASSRQGRAGANVLTF. CDR3 DNA: TGTGCCAGCAGCCGGCAGGGTAGGGCTGGGGCCAACGTCCTGACTTTC. Drawing the rest from reference TRBV7-9 and TRBJ2-6, the complete variable domain is DTGVSQNPRHKITKRGQNVTFRCDPISEHNRLYWYRQTLGQGPEFLTYFQNEAQLEKSRLLSDRFSAERPKGSFSTLEIQRTEQGDSAMYLCASSRQGRAGANVLTFGAGSRLTVL.

This clone was counted only a few times. The genes are TRBV18 and TRBJ2-5; D gene unclear. Germline CDR1 reads KGHSH; CDR2 reads LQKENI. The V end was cut by 5 bases, the J end by 4 bases, with 8 bases between. This CDR3 comprises 12 residues. The CDR3 protein is CASSGVGETQYF. Here the CDR3 DNA reads TGTGCCAGCTCAGGGGTCGGAGAGACCCAGTACTTC.